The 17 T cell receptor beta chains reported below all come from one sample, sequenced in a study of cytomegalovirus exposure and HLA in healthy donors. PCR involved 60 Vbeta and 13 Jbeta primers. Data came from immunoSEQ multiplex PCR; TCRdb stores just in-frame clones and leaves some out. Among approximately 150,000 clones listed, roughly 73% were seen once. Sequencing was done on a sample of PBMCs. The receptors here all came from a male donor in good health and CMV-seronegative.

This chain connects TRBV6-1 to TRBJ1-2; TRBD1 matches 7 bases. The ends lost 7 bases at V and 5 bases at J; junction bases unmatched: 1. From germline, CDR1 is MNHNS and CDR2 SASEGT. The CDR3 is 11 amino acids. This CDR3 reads CASTTGYGYTF. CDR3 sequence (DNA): TGTGCCAGCACGACAGGGTATGGCTACACCTTC.

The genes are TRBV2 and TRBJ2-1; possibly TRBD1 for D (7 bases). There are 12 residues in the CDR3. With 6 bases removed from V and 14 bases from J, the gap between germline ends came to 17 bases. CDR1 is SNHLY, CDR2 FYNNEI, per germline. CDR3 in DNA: TGTGCCAGCAGCAGGGGGTGGGAGGAGAAGTTCTTC. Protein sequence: CASSRGWEEKFF.

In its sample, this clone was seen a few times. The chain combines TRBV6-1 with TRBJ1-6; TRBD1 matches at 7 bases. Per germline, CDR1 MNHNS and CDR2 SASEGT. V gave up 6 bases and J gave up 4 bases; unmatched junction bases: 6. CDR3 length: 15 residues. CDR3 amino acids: CASRSATGYNSPLHF. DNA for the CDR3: TGTGCCAGCAGATCCGCGACAGGGTATAATTCACCCCTCCACTTT.

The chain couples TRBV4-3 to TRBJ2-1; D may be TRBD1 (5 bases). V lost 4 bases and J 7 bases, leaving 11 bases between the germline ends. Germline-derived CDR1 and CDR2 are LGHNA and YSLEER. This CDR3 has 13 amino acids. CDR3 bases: TGCGCCAGCAGCCCCGTTTCAGGGAATGAGCAGTTCTTC. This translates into CASSPVSGNEQFF.

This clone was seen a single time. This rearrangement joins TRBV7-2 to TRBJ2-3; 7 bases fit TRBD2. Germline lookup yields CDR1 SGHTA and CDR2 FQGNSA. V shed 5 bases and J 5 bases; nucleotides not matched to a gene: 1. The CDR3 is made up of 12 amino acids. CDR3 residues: CASSRTRDTQYF. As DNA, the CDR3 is TGTGCCAGCAGCCGGACTAGAGATACGCAGTATTTT.

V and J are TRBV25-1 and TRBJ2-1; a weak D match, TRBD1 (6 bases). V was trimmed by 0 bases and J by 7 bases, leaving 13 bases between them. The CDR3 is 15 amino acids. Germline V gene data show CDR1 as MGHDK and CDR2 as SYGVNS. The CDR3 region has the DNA TGTGCCAGCAGTGAATACCGGGCAGGGGATAATGAGCAGTTCTTC. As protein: CASSEYRAGDNEQFF. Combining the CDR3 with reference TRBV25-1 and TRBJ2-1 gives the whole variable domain EADIYQTPRYLVIGTGKKITLECSQTMGHDKMYWYQQDPGMELHLIHYSYGVNSTEKGDLSSESTVSRIRTEHFPLTLESARPSHTSQYLCASSEYRAGDNEQFFGPGTRLTVL.

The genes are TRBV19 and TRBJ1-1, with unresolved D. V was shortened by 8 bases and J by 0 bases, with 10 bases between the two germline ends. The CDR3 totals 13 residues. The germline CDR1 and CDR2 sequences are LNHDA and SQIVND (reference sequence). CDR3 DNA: TGTGCCAGTTCCCCTACTCTGAACACTGAAGCTTTCTTT. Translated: CASSPTLNTEAFF.

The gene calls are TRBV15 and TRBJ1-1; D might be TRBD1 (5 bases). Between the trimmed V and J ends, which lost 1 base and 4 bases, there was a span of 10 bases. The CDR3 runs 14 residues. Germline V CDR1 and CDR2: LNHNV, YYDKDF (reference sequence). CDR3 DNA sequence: TGTGCCACCAGCAGAGGGGGCACAGGCACTGAAGCTTTCTTT. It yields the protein CATSRGGTGTEAFF.

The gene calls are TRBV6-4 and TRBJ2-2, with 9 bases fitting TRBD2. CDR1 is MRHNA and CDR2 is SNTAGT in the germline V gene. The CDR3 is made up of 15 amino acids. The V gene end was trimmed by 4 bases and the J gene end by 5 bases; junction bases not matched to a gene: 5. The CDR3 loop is CASSGSGSGTGELFF. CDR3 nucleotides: TGTGCCAGCAGTGGTAGCGGGAGTGGGACCGGGGAGCTGTTTTTT.

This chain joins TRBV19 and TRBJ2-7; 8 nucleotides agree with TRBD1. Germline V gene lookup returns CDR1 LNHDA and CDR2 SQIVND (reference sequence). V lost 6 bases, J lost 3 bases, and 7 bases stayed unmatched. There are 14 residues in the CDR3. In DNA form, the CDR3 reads TGTGCCAGTAGCGCCGGGACAGGTCTCTACGAGCAGTACTTC. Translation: CASSAGTGLYEQYF.

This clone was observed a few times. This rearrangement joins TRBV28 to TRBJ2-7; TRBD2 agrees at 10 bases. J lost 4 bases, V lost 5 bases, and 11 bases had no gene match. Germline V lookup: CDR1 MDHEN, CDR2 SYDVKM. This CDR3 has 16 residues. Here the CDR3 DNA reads TGTGCCAGCAGTGCGCACGGTGGGACTAGCGAATACGAGCAGTACTTC. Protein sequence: CASSAHGGTSEYEQYF.

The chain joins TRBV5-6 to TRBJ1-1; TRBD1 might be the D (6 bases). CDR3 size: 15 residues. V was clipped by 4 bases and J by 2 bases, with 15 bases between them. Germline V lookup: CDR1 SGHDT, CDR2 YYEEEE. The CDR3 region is CASSGTGISNTEAFF. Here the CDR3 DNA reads TGTGCCAGCAGCGGTACAGGGATAAGCAACACTGAAGCTTTCTTT.

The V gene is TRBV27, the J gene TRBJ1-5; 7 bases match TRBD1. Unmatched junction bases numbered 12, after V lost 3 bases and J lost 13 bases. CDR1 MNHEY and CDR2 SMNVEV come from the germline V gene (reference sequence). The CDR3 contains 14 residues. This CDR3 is CASSFRDSSRKQHF. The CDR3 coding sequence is TGTGCCAGCAGTTTCCGGGACAGCTCCCGTAAACAGCATTTT.

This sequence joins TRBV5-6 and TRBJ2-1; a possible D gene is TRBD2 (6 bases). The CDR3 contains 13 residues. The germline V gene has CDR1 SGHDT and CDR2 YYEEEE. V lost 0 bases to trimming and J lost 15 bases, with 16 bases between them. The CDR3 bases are TGTGCCAGCAGCTTGGGGGTCGTGGGAGGTACGTTCTTC. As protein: CASSLGVVGGTFF. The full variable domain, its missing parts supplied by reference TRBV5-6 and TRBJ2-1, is DAGVTQSPTHLIKTRGQQVTLRCSPKSGHDTVSWYQQALGQGPQFIFQYYEEEERQRGNFPDRFSGHQFPNYSSELNVNALLLGDSALYLCASSLGVVGGTFFGPGTRLTVL.

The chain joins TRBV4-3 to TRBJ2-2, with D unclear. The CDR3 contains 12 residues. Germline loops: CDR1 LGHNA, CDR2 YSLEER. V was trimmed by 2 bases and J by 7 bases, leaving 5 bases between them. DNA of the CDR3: TGCGCCAGCAGCCAAAATCACGGGGAGCTGTTTTTT. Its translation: CASSQNHGELFF.

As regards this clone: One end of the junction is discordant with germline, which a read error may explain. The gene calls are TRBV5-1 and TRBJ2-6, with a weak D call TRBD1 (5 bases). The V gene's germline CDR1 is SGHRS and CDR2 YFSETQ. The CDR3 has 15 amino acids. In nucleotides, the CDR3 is TGCGCCAGCAAAGAAGGGGTCTCTGGGGCCAACGTCCCGACTTTC. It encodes CASKEGVSGANVPTF.

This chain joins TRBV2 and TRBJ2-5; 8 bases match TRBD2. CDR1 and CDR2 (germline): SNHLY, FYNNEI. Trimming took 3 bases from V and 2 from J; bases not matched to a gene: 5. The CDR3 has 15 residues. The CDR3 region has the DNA TGTGCCAGCAGTGAGGGGGCTAGCGGGCAAGAGACCCAGTACTTC. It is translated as CASSEGASGQETQYF.